The 24 T cell receptor beta chains below all came from one sample that was sequenced in a study of blood T cell repertoires in COVID-19. This table comes from immunoSEQ multiplex PCR, and its TCRdb copy is limited to in-frame clones, with some not included. Among 26,000 or so clones listed, roughly 87% were seen once. Sequenced: peripheral blood. All receptors come from a human donor in a cohort sampled during active COVID-19. The donor label of this sample is uncertain.

This chain connects TRBV7-3 to TRBJ1-5; TRBD1 matches at 7 bases. V shed 5 bases and J 7 bases; nucleotides not matched to a gene: 20. The CDR3 loop spans 18 amino acids. Germline assignment: CDR1 SGHTA and CDR2 FQGTGA. CDR3 bases: TGTGCCAGCAGCCCGTCTAAGGGAACGGGACAGCTATGGCAGCCCCAGCATTTT. As protein: CASSPSKGTGQLWQPQHF.

This chain connects TRBV5-1 to TRBJ1-5; D might be TRBD1 (6 bases). Germline lookup yields CDR1 SGHRS and CDR2 YFSETQ. CDR3 length: 16 residues. The germline V and J ends were trimmed by 0 bases and 0 bases, with 10 bases remaining between them. CDR3: CASSLGDNYSNQPQHF. The CDR3 DNA reads TGCGCCAGCAGCTTGGGGGACAACTATAGCAATCAGCCCCAGCATTTT.

This clone was seen just once. The chain has TRBV5-5 and TRBJ1-4; D is unclear. Germline V lookup: CDR1 SGHKS, CDR2 YYEKEE (reference sequence). The germline V and J ends were trimmed by 4 bases and 8 bases, with 15 bases remaining between them. CDR3 length: 14 amino acids. CDR3 sequence: CASSRVPRDEKLFF. CDR3 in DNA: TGTGCCAGCAGCCGGGTCCCACGTGACGAAAAACTGTTTTTT.

As concerns this clone: This same CDR3 is encoded by further DNA sequences in the sample. The V gene is TRBV11-2, the J gene TRBJ2-3; no clear D gene. Germline V gene sequence: CDR1 SGHAT, CDR2 FQNNGV. The V end lost 5 bases, the J end lost 0 bases, and 9 bases lay between the germline ends. This CDR3 contains 14 residues. CDR3 bases: TGTGCCAGCAGCCTATCCCTAAGCACAGATACGCAGTATTTT. Translating gives CASSLSLSTDTQYF.

V usage is TRBV5-1 and J usage is TRBJ2-3; D is perhaps TRBD2 (6 bases). Looked up from germline, CDR1 is SGHRS and CDR2 is YFSETQ. CDR3 length: 14 residues. Trimming shortened V by 6 bases and J by 2 bases, and 13 bases separated the two germline ends. CDR3 in amino acids: CASKEGLYTDTQYF. The CDR3 bases are TGCGCCAGCAAGGAGGGGTTATACACAGATACGCAGTATTTT.

Only a few counts were recorded for this clone. The chain uses TRBV5-4 and TRBJ2-1, with 9 bases identical to TRBD2. CDR1 SGHNT and CDR2 YYREEE come from the germline V gene (reference sequence). The J segment lost 6 bases and the V segment lost 0 bases, leaving 4 bases of the junction unmatched. The CDR3 is 15 amino acids. The CDR3 here is CASSLGRGGPNEQFF. CDR3 DNA sequence: TGTGCCAGCAGCTTGGGGCGGGGGGGCCCCAATGAGCAGTTCTTC. The variable domain in full, completed from reference TRBV5-4 and TRBJ2-1, reads ETGVTQSPTHLIKTRGQQVTLRCSSQSGHNTVSWYQQALGQGPQFIFQYYREEENGRGNFPPRFSGLQFPNYSSELNVNALELDDSALYLCASSLGRGGPNEQFFGPGTRLTVL.

The chain couples TRBV5-1 to TRBJ2-5; no clear D. The CDR3 runs to 15 residues. Germline CDR1 and CDR2: SGHRS and YFSETQ. V lost 0 bases, J lost 2 bases, and 11 bases lay in between. CDR3 residues: CASSLERPSQETQYF. The CDR3 DNA is TGCGCCAGCAGCTTGGAGAGGCCTTCACAAGAGACCCAGTACTTC.

This clone was seen only a few times. The chain links TRBV6-5 to TRBJ1-1; TRBD1 is a possible D gene (6 bases). The CDR3 length is 12 residues. V lost 3 bases and J lost 13, with 15 bases in between. In germline, CDR1 is MNHEY, CDR2 SVGAGI. The CDR3 region has the DNA TGTGCCAGCAGTTATGGGGGCAGGGTAGTTTTCTTT. It encodes CASSYGGRVVFF.

This chain joins TRBV9 and TRBJ2-1; the D gene is possibly TRBD1 (5 bases). Germline V gene sequence: CDR1 SGDLS, CDR2 YYNGEE. CDR3 length: 15 residues. Trimming shortened V by 0 bases and J by 0 bases, and 7 bases separated the two germline ends. DNA for the CDR3: TGTGCCAGCAGCGTAGAGCAGGGCTCCTACAATGAGCAGTTCTTC. This sequence encodes CASSVEQGSYNEQFF.

The chain employs TRBV5-6 and TRBJ2-1; 11 bases match TRBD2. This CDR3 has 16 residues. Germline loops: CDR1 SGHDT, CDR2 YYEEEE. With 4 bases clipped from V and 8 bases from J, the junction kept 11 bases outside the gene matches. The CDR3 DNA sequence: TGTGCCAGCAGCCGATTAGCGGGGGGGCCGGACGATGAGCAGTTCTTC. This codes for CASSRLAGGPDDEQFF.

V gene TRBV11-3 combines with J gene TRBJ2-5, with D possibly matching TRBD2 (5 bases). V was pared by 5 bases and J by 2 bases, with 9 bases between. This CDR3 comprises 13 residues. Germline CDR1 SGHNT, CDR2 YENEEA. This CDR3 is CASSLGLQETQYF. CDR3 nucleotides: TGTGCCAGCAGCCTAGGACTTCAAGAGACCCAGTACTTC.

This clone came up once. The junction differs from germline at one of its ends, possibly a read error. The rearrangement uses TRBV12-3 or TRBV12-4 and TRBJ2-1; 16 bases line up with TRBD2. The CDR3 contains 13 residues. The CDR3, as DNA: TGTGCCAGCAGTCCGGGACTAGCGGGGGGGACCGTCTTC. Translation: CASSPGLAGGTVF.

This clone was detected once. The chain recombines TRBV7-2 with TRBJ2-3; tentatively, D is TRBD1 (6 bases). V lost 6 bases and J 4 bases, leaving 14 bases between the germline ends. Germline V gives CDR1 SGHTA, CDR2 FQGNSA. The CDR3 covers 14 residues. CDR3: CASSLLRQADTQYF. CDR3 DNA sequence: TGTGCCAGCAGTCTTTTACGACAGGCAGATACGCAGTATTTT.

V gene TRBV7-2 combines with J gene TRBJ1-5; D gene unclear. The CDR3 sequence is 15 residues long. The germline gives CDR1 SGHTA, CDR2 FQGNSA. Deletions cut 5 bases from V and 10 bases from J, with 21 bases between. CDR3 coding DNA: TGTGCCAGCAGCCCCCGGGGAGGGTTAATGGGCCCCCAGCATTTT. It translates to CASSPRGGLMGPQHF.

Written as DNA, the CDR3 is TGTGCCAGCTCACCGCCCGGACAGAAGAACACCGGGGAGCTGTTTTTT. It specifies CASSPPGQKNTGELFF. The rearrangement links TRBV18 to TRBJ2-2, with D perhaps matching TRBD1 (6 bases). The CDR3 length is 16 residues. Deletions cut 3 bases from V and 1 base from J, with 12 bases between. The germline gives CDR1 KGHSH, CDR2 LQKENI. Looking up the rest from reference TRBV18 and TRBJ2-2 gives the full variable domain: NAGVMQNPRHLVRRRGQEARLRCSPMKGHSHVYWYRQLPEEGLKFMVYLQKENIIDESGMPKERFSAEFPKEGPSILRIQQVVRGDSAAYFCASSPPGQKNTGELFFGEGSRLTVL.

V usage is TRBV19 and J usage is TRBJ1-2; 11 positions match TRBD1. CDR1 and CDR2 from the germline V gene are LNHDA and SQIVND (reference sequence). The CDR3 covers 15 residues. V trimming: 8 bases; J trimming: 4 bases; junction bases outside the gene matches: 9. DNA for the CDR3: TGTGCCAGTCATCCGGACAGGGGGCGAGGCTATGGCTACACCTTC. This gives the protein CASHPDRGRGYGYTF.

This chain joins TRBV5-4 and TRBJ1-1; 12 bases agree with TRBD1. CDR3 length equals 17 residues. J was trimmed by 1 base and V by 4 bases; bases with no gene match: 8. CDR1 and CDR2 (germline): SGHNT, YYREEE (reference sequence). The CDR3 loop reads CASSPSGTGGTNTEAFF. CDR3 nucleotides: TGTGCCAGCAGCCCCTCCGGGACAGGGGGCACGAACACTGAAGCTTTCTTT. The variable domain in full, with the rest retrieved from reference TRBV5-4 and TRBJ1-1, is ETGVTQSPTHLIKTRGQQVTLRCSSQSGHNTVSWYQQALGQGPQFIFQYYREEENGRGNFPPRFSGLQFPNYSSELNVNALELDDSALYLCASSPSGTGGTNTEAFFGQGTRLTVV.

The V and J genes are TRBV23-1 and TRBJ1-5; TRBD1 is a possible D gene (5 bases). TRBV23-1 is sorted into the ORF group, with uncertain function. This CDR3 has 14 amino acids. V lost 3 bases and J lost 9, with 15 bases in between. CDR3 protein: CASSQRRGLWPQHF. The CDR3 region has the DNA TGCGCCAGCAGTCAGCGAAGGGGACTCTGGCCCCAGCATTTT.

V gene TRBV7-2 combines with J gene TRBJ2-7; 9 bases align to TRBD1. From germline, CDR1 is SGHTA and CDR2 FQGNSA. V was pared by 5 bases and J by 0 bases, with 5 bases of the junction left unmatched. The CDR3 loop spans 15 amino acids. The CDR3 loop reads CASSRGQGNSYEQYF. CDR3 sequence (DNA): TGTGCCAGCAGCCGGGGACAGGGTAACTCCTACGAGCAGTACTTC.

The genes are TRBV6-4 and TRBJ2-3, with 7 bases fitting TRBD2. In germline, CDR1 is MRHNA, CDR2 SNTAGT. Trimming took 6 bases from V and 2 from J; bases not matched to a gene: 8. The CDR3 consists of 15 residues. The CDR3 reads CASRGIERDTDTQYF. CDR3 coding DNA: TGTGCCAGCAGGGGTATCGAGCGGGACACAGATACGCAGTATTTT.

By share, this clone counts as medium-sized. The V call is TRBV9, the J call TRBJ1-3; possible D gene TRBD1, 5 bases. The CDR3 covers 13 residues. With 2 bases removed from V and 7 bases from J, the gap between germline ends came to 10 bases. The germline gives CDR1 SGDLS, CDR2 YYNGEE. CDR3 DNA sequence: TGTGCCAGCAGCGTGGAGGGGACTAACACCATATATTTT. Translated, it gives CASSVEGTNTIYF.

J is TRBJ2-7 and V is TRBV13; TRBD1 matches 7 bases. The germline V gene encodes CDR1 PRHDT and CDR2 FYEKMQ (reference sequence). The CDR3 runs to 13 residues. Unmatched junction bases numbered 3, after V lost 5 bases and J lost 2 bases. CDR3 DNA sequence: TGTGCCAGCAGCGGACAGGAAACCTACGAGCAGTACTTC. Translating gives CASSGQETYEQYF.

The gene calls are TRBV30 and TRBJ2-5; D is unclear. The V gene's germline CDR1 is GTSNPN and CDR2 SVGIG (reference sequence). This CDR3 has 11 residues. V was clipped by 3 bases and J by 4 bases, with 6 bases between them. The CDR3 nucleotides are TGTGCCTGGAGCGGCGGAGAGACCCAGTACTTC. This codes for CAWSGGETQYF.

V is TRBV7-2 and J is TRBJ2-5; a possible D gene is TRBD2 (6 bases). The CDR3 runs 14 residues. The V gene lost 2 bases and the J gene lost 2 bases, with 9 bases spanning the gap. The germline V gene encodes CDR1 SGHTA and CDR2 FQGNSA. The CDR3 loop reads CASSLPGRQETQYF. CDR3 nucleotide sequence: TGTGCCAGCAGCTTACCGGGGAGGCAAGAGACCCAGTACTTC.